This T cell receptor beta chain is drawn from a study of T cell responses to AZD1222 COVID-19 vaccine. General study findings and limits: Reportedly, close to half of spike-specific TCRs are directed against unmutated variant regions.

The germline CDR1 and CDR2 sequences are MGHRA and YSYEKL. The V segment lost 4 bases and the J segment 9 bases; nucleotides outside the gene matches: 10. This CDR3 region has 15 residues. Regarding this clone: Its target is unknown.

Here immunoSEQ multiplex PCR was the method, and the copy in TCRdb shows in-frame clones only, minus some. The table includes about 140,000 clones, approximately 89% detected once. The receptor was derived from an adult who received the AZD1222 COVID-19 vaccine. The rearrangement links TRBV4-1 to TRBJ2-1, with 9 bases matching TRBD1. This specimen consisted of peripheral blood, obtained 28 days after the second AZD1222 dose. CDR3 region: CASSLPGQGVSEQFF. The CDR3 DNA reads TGCGCCAGCAGCCTACCGGGACAGGGAGTAAGTGAGCAGTTCTTC.